Below are 25 T cell receptor beta chains sequenced from a single sample in a study of T cell repertoires in cytomegalovirus infection. TCRdb reprocessed the reads via MiXCR and lists one record per CDR3 protein. The data contain a few hundred thousand distinct CDR3 sequences, around 29% of them singletons. The antigens these receptors bind are not known. The sequencing used cultured PBMCs, collected from culture after CMV antigen stimulation. All receptors come from a human donor in good health (CMV status not recorded). Some clones in this sample may be carry-over from other donors' samples.

V usage is TRBV5-1 and J usage is TRBJ2-3, with 10 positions matching TRBD2. This CDR3 contains 16 residues. The V segment lost 0 bases and the J segment 6 bases; nucleotides outside the gene matches: 7. Germline values: CDR1 SGHRS, CDR2 YFSETQ. DNA of the CDR3: TGCGCCAGCAGCTTGGGGACTAGCGGAGCCCTGGATACGCAGTATTTT. Protein sequence: CASSLGTSGALDTQYF.

V and J are TRBV19 and TRBJ2-3; D call uncertain. This CDR3 is built from 17 residues. Trimming cost V 5 bases and J 0 bases, with 18 bases left between them. The V gene's germline CDR1 is LNHDA and CDR2 SQIVND (reference sequence). CDR3 coding DNA: TGTGCCAGTAGTGCCGGACGGACCATTTCTAGCACAGATACGCAGTATTTT. The encoded protein is CASSAGRTISSTDTQYF.

The DNA of the CDR3 is TGTGCCAGCAGGAGGCCGGGACAGCTATCACCCCTCCACTTT. Amino acids: CASRRPGQLSPLHF. The chain employs TRBV2 and TRBJ1-6; 7 bases fit TRBD1. Looked up from germline, CDR1 is SNHLY and CDR2 is FYNNEI. The CDR3 loop spans 14 amino acids. V shed 6 bases and J 10 bases; nucleotides not matched to a gene: 9. Full variable domain (rest looked up from reference TRBV2 and TRBJ1-6): EPEVTQTPSHQVTQMGQEVILRCVPISNHLYFYWYRQILGQKVEFLVSFYNNEISEKSEIFDDQFSVERPDGSNFTLKIRSTKLEDSAMYFCASRRPGQLSPLHFGNGTRLTVT.

V gene TRBV28 combines with J gene TRBJ2-3, with TRBD2 matching 10 bases. Germline V CDR1 and CDR2: MDHEN, SYDVKM. The CDR3 runs to 15 residues. V was clipped by 5 bases and J by 5 bases; unmatched bases: 7. DNA of the CDR3: TGTGCCAGCAGTGCCATCAGACTAGCGGGAGATACGCAGTATTTT. This gives the protein CASSAIRLAGDTQYF.

The chain carries TRBV7-9 and TRBJ1-2; D might be TRBD1 (5 bases). The CDR3 totals 14 residues. The germline CDR1 and CDR2 sequences are SEHNR and FQNEAQ (reference sequence). Trimming removed 4 bases at V and 4 bases at J, with 13 bases between. CDR3 in amino acids: CASSSRDGGYGYTF. The DNA for the CDR3 is TGTGCCAGCAGCTCCCGGGACGGAGGCTATGGCTACACCTTC.

V and J are TRBV27 and TRBJ2-7; tentative D call: TRBD2 (6 bases). The CDR3 covers 17 residues. Germline CDR1 and CDR2: MNHEY and SMNVEV (reference sequence). V lost 5 bases to trimming and J lost 0 bases, with 20 bases between them. CDR3 DNA: TGTGCCAGCAGTCCCGAGGGGAGGTTCAAAAGCTCCTACGAGCAGTACTTC. Its protein product is CASSPEGRFKSSYEQYF.

Details on this clonotype: The CDR3 ends on some other residue instead of the conserved phenylalanine or tryptophan, so this is likely a read error. The CDR3 loop is CASRLGLAGGKGTQYC. The CDR3 DNA sequence: TGTGCCAGCAGACTTGGACTAGCGGGAGGAAAGGGTACGCAGTATTGT. The chain combines TRBV28 with TRBJ2-3, with 14 bases identical to TRBD2. The V and J ends lost 6 bases and 8 bases, in that order; junction bases with no gene match: 10. The germline CDR1 and CDR2 sequences are MDHEN and SYDVKM. CDR3 size: 16 residues.

The chain links TRBV11-3 to TRBJ2-1; D assignment may be TRBD1 or TRBD2 (6 bases each). The V and J ends lost 6 bases and 3 bases respectively, with 18 bases between them. Germline V gene sequence: CDR1 SGHNT, CDR2 YENEEA. The CDR3 spans 16 residues. The CDR3 DNA is TGTGCCAGCAGTGATAGAGGAGGGGGTAGCTACAATGAGCAGTTCTTC. Translation: CASSDRGGGSYNEQFF. Full variable domain (outside the CDR3, taken from reference TRBV11-3 and TRBJ2-1): EAGVVQSPRYKIIEKKQPVAFWCNPISGHNTLYWYLQNLGQGPELLIRYENEEAVDDSQLPKDRFSAERLKGVDSTLKIQPAELGDSAVYLCASSDRGGGSYNEQFFGPGTRLTVL.

This clonotype was seen many times. This chain joins TRBV7-2 and TRBJ2-7, with TRBD2 as a possible D gene (6 bases). Germline V lookup: CDR1 SGHTA, CDR2 FQGNSA. The ends were cut back, 4 bases at V and 2 bases at J, with 21 bases in the middle. The CDR3 sequence is 17 residues long. CDR3: CASSSHIAGHHTYEQYF. The DNA of the CDR3 is TGTGCCAGCAGCTCACACATCGCGGGGCACCACACCTACGAGCAGTACTTC.

This clonotype was seen a handful of times. V is TRBV30 and J is TRBJ2-2; 8 nucleotides align to TRBD1. Germline CDR1 and CDR2: GTSNPN and SVGIG (reference sequence). V lost 2 bases, J lost 5 bases, and 13 bases stayed unmatched. This CDR3 comprises 17 residues. CDR3 nucleotides: TGTGCCTGGAGTAAAATTCCGGGACAGGCTAGGACCGGGGAGCTGTTTTTT. Translated: CAWSKIPGQARTGELFF.

This clonotype was detected only a few times. The chain uses TRBV27 and TRBJ1-5; D gene uncertain. Per germline, CDR1 MNHEY and CDR2 SMNVEV (reference sequence). V was pared by 3 bases and J by 3 bases, with 6 bases between. The CDR3 extends over 13 amino acids. As DNA, the CDR3 is TGTGCCAGCAGTTTCCAATACAATCAGCCCCAGCATTTT. Protein product: CASSFQYNQPQHF.

The chain has TRBV7-9 and TRBJ1-4; 7 nucleotides line up with TRBD1. Germline assignment: CDR1 SEHNR and CDR2 FQNEAQ (reference sequence). CDR3 size: 13 residues. Losses at the gene ends were 5 bases for V and 6 bases for J; bases not matched to a gene: 3. The CDR3 region is CASSRDSHEKLFF. CDR3 DNA sequence: TGTGCCAGCAGCCGGGACAGCCATGAAAAACTGTTTTTT.

The chain recombines TRBV13 with TRBJ2-1; tentatively, D is TRBD1 (5 bases). Germline V lookup: CDR1 PRHDT, CDR2 FYEKMQ (reference sequence). With 2 bases removed from V and 9 bases from J, the gap between germline ends came to 11 bases. This CDR3 is 13 amino acids long. CDR3 sequence: CASSLSGRVEQFF. The CDR3 nucleotides read TGTGCCAGCAGCTTAAGTGGCAGGGTTGAGCAGTTCTTC.

This chain connects TRBV28 to TRBJ2-2; D tentatively fits TRBD1 or TRBD2 (5 bases each). There are 17 residues in the CDR3. Trimming took off 4 bases at V and 1 base at J, with 16 bases between the two ends. From germline, CDR1 is MDHEN and CDR2 SYDVKM. The CDR3 sequence: CASSYPGLAENTGELFF. As DNA, the CDR3 is TGTGCCAGCAGTTACCCAGGGCTAGCAGAGAACACCGGGGAGCTGTTTTTT.

In its sample, this clonotype was seen a few times. The chain joins TRBV28 to TRBJ1-1; D is undetermined. V gave up 5 bases and J gave up 0 bases, with 7 bases separating them. The CDR3 has 13 residues. Germline V gene sequence: CDR1 MDHEN, CDR2 SYDVKM. The CDR3: CASSAAMNTEAFF. As DNA, the CDR3 is TGTGCCAGCAGTGCCGCGATGAACACTGAAGCTTTCTTT.

A few counts support this clonotype. CDR3 loop: CASSLSEADTQYF. The CDR3 DNA follows: TGTGCCAGCAGCTTATCAGAGGCGGATACGCAGTATTTT. V usage is TRBV7-2 and J usage is TRBJ2-3; no clear D gene. Trimming shortened V by 2 bases and J by 6 bases, and 9 bases separated the two germline ends. Germline V gene data show CDR1 as SGHTA and CDR2 as FQGNSA. The CDR3 runs 13 residues.

This clonotype was found a few times. The chain joins TRBV4-2 to TRBJ2-3; unclear D gene. V shed 0 bases and J shed 5 bases, with 12 bases lying between them. The CDR3 totals 15 residues. Germline V gene sequence: CDR1 LGHNA, CDR2 YNFKEQ. CDR3 sequence: CASSQEGKTVDTQYF. As DNA, the CDR3 is TGTGCCAGCAGCCAAGAGGGCAAAACGGTAGATACGCAGTATTTT.

The chain uses TRBV6-5 and TRBJ1-1, with D possibly matching TRBD1 (5 bases). The CDR3 runs to 13 residues. V was trimmed by 5 bases and J by 1 base, leaving 8 bases between them. The germline V gene encodes CDR1 MNHEY and CDR2 SVGAGI. CDR3 DNA sequence: TGTGCCAGCAGTAGGGGTTGGAACACTGAAGCTTTCTTT. This codes for CASSRGWNTEAFF.

The DNA for the CDR3 is TGTGCCAGCAGCCAGAGAACCCAGTACTTC. Protein product: CASSQRTQYF. The chain joins TRBV7-8 to TRBJ2-5; D unresolved. The V gene lost 5 bases and the J gene lost 8 bases, with 6 bases spanning the gap. The CDR3 is 10 residues long. CDR1 is SGHVS and CDR2 is FQNEAQ in the germline V gene.

The chain combines TRBV12-3 or TRBV12-4 with TRBJ2-1; 8 nucleotides agree with TRBD1. The CDR3 extends over 15 amino acids. V shed 3 bases and J 9 bases; nucleotides not matched to a gene: 10. CDR3 DNA: TGTGCCAGCAGTTTGGGTGGACAGGGAGTCAGTGAGCAGTTCTTC. It encodes CASSLGGQGVSEQFF.

CDR3 amino acids: CASSSGQVAGNTIYF. As DNA, the CDR3 is TGTGCCAGCAGCTCGGGACAGGTGGCTGGAAACACCATATATTTT. The chain carries TRBV7-2 and TRBJ1-3; TRBD1 matches 8 bases. The germline gives CDR1 SGHTA, CDR2 FQGNSA. The CDR3 is 15 residues long. V gave up 4 bases and J gave up 2 bases; unmatched junction bases: 4.

This clonotype came up a few times. The chain couples TRBV6-5 to TRBJ1-4; 7 positions agree with TRBD1. The CDR3 covers 14 residues. Trimming cost V 4 bases and J 14 bases; bases outside gene matches: 13. CDR1 MNHEY and CDR2 SVGAGI come from the germline V gene. This CDR3 is CASSSTGWGQGLFF. The CDR3 DNA reads TGTGCCAGCAGTTCGACAGGGTGGGGTCAAGGGCTGTTTTTT.

The chain is built from TRBV7-2 and TRBJ2-1; no clear D gene. V was clipped by 4 bases and J by 10 bases, with 14 bases between them. CDR1 is SGHTA and CDR2 is FQGNSA in the germline V gene. The CDR3 totals 13 residues. CDR3 sequence: CASSSPLGYEQFF. CDR3 bases: TGTGCCAGCAGCTCCCCCTTGGGGTACGAGCAGTTCTTC.

V gene TRBV6-6 combines with J gene TRBJ1-6; tentative D call: TRBD1 (6 bases). The CDR3 has 14 amino acids. The V end lost 8 bases, the J end lost 7 bases, and 15 bases lay between the germline ends. CDR1 is MNHNY, CDR2 SVGAGI, per germline (reference sequence). The CDR3 DNA follows: TGTGCCAGCGGACACACAGGGATAAATTCACCCCTCCACTTT. Amino acids: CASGHTGINSPLHF.

At least ten counts were recorded for this clonotype. The genes are TRBV28 and TRBJ2-5, with TRBD1 identical over 9 bases. The CDR3 contains 14 residues. With V trimmed by 5 bases and J by 5 bases, 6 bases remained unmatched. CDR1 is MDHEN and CDR2 is SYDVKM in the germline V gene. Here the CDR3 reads CASSITGGGETQYF. As DNA, the CDR3 is TGTGCCAGCAGTATTACAGGGGGCGGGGAGACCCAGTACTTC.